This is a list of T cell receptor beta chains from one sample in a study of blood T cells in healthy people across ages. TCRdb analysed the 5' RACE reads with MiXCR anew, one entry per CDR3 protein. This table has 1.5 million to 2 million distinct CDR3 sequences, around half appearing once. Material: blood. The receptors were sampled from a woman aged 35 to 49 in good health. CDR3s include the opening cysteine and the closing phenylalanine or tryptophan. D genes are given only for firm matches. Expanded clones get a size class; other rows say once, few or many, or leave the size out.

>TRBD1|14|few|TRBJ1-2|TRBV5-1
TGCGCCAGCAGCGCAGACAGGGGTATCTATGGCTACACCTTC
CASSADRGIYGYTF
>-|15|-|TRBJ1-2|TRBV6-2/TRBV6-3
TGTGCCAGCACAGACCGGGACCCAAGGTTCGGTGGCTACACCTTC
CASTDRDPRFGGYTF
>-|13|few|TRBJ1-2|TRBV6-2/TRBV6-3
TGTGCCAGCAGTCTACGGCCTAAAGCTGGCTACACCTTC
CASSLRPKAGYTF
>TRBD2|17|few|TRBJ2-1|TRBV29-1
TGCAGCGTTGAACGAGGACTAGCGGGTAGCTCCTACAATGAGCAGTTCTTC
CSVERGLAGSSYNEQFF
>-|14|-|TRBJ2-3|TRBV5-1
TGCGCCAGCAGTATGAGCGGCAGCACAGATACGCAGTATTTT
CASSMSGSTDTQYF
>TRBD2|14|-|TRBJ2-1|TRBV6-5
TGTGCCAGCAGTTCCAGGGAGGGAGGAGAGACCCAGTTCTTC
CASSSREGGETQFF
>TRBD1|16|-|TRBJ2-7|TRBV7-8
TGTGCCAGCAGCTTGGCAATGACAGGGGCGGCCTACGAGCAGTACTTC
CASSLAMTGAAYEQYF
>TRBD2|13|few|TRBJ2-7|TRBV20-1
TGCAGTGCTGTGACTAGCGGCGCCTACGAGCAGTACTTC
CSAVTSGAYEQYF
>-|15|few|TRBJ2-7|TRBV4-2
TGTGCCAGCAGCCAAGATGCGCAGAGCTCCTACGAGCAGTACTTC
CASSQDAQSSYEQYF
>TRBD1|18|-|TRBJ1-6|TRBV12-3/TRBV12-4
TGTGCCAGCAGTTTAGCGGGACAGGCTACGTATATTAATTCACCCCTCCACTTT
CASSLAGQATYINSPLHF
>-|15|once|TRBJ2-3|TRBV7-9
TGTGCCAGCAGTGAGAGGGGGGCGCGCACAGATACGCAGTATTTT
CASSERGARTDTQYF
>-|16|-|TRBJ2-5|TRBV18
TGTGCCAGCTCACCACCTGGCAGAGCTACTACAGAGACCCAGTACTTC
CASSPPGRATTETQYF
>-|15|once|TRBJ2-5|TRBV12-3/TRBV12-4
TGTGCCAGCAGTTTGGAACTAGCCCGTCAGAAGACCCAGTACTTC
CASSLELARQKTQYF
>-|12|-|TRBJ1-1|TRBV27
TGTGCCAGCAGTCCTCGCGGACTTAAAGCTTTCTTT
CASSPRGLKAFF
>-|17|-|TRBJ2-1|TRBV6-2/TRBV6-3
TGTGCCAGCAGTTACAGTTCAGTCGGGGGAGGCTACAATGAGCAGTTCTTC
CASSYSSVGGGYNEQFF
>-|13|-|TRBJ1-6|TRBV3-1
TGTGCCAGCAGCCAACGCAGGGTTTCACCCCTCCACTTT
CASSQRRVSPLHF
>-|15|-|TRBJ2-1|TRBV7-2
TGTGCCAGCAGCTTAGCTCGGTATGAGTCCAATGAGCAGTTCTTC
CASSLARYESNEQFF
>-|12|-|TRBJ2-7|TRBV10-2
TGCGCCAGCAGTGCCGGGGTCCGGGAGCAGTACTTC
CASSAGVREQYF
>TRBD1|17|-|TRBJ2-7|TRBV6-5
TGTGCCAGCAGTTACATATCTCGGGTGACAGGGTTTTACGAGCAGTACTTC
CASSYISRVTGFYEQYF
>TRBD1|24|-|TRBJ1-4|TRBV11-2
TGTGCCAGCAGCTGCCCAACGCACTCAAGGATACGGACAGGGGGCCCGGTGTCTAATGAAAAACTGTTTTTT
CASSCPTHSRIRTGGPVSNEKLFF
>TRBD1|15|-|TRBJ1-2|TRBV7-3
TGTGCCAGCAGCTTAACGTCGGGGACAGCCTATGGCTACACCTTC
CASSLTSGTAYGYTF
>-|13|-|TRBJ1-4|TRBV5-1
TGCGCCAGCAACGACGGCTCTAATGAAAAACTGTTTTTT
CASNDGSNEKLFF